These 27 T cell receptor beta chains came from one sample sequenced in a study of T cells in women clearing cervical HPV infection. The repertoire was sequenced with immunoSEQ multiplex PCR; TCRdb's copy has only in-frame clones and lacks some. The repertoire table contains roughly 40,000 clones. The sample taken for sequencing was blood buffy coat. The receptors shown here come from a woman between 18 and 70 years old with a cervical HPV16 infection that either progressed to CIN3+ or cleared (not recorded which).

In the case of this clone: The read is 3 residues too short to cover the CDR3 end, so that end is filled in from the germline J gene. This chain uses TRBV2 with TRBJ1-6; 9 bases fit TRBD1. The ends lost 5 bases at V and 10 bases at J; junction bases unmatched: 6. Looked up from germline, CDR1 is SNHLY and CDR2 is FYNNEI. This CDR3 is 14 amino acids long. CDR3 bases read: TGTGCCAGCAGTACCGGGACAGGGTCCTCACCC. Translating gives CASSTGTGSSP. The entire CDR3 reads CASSTGTGSSPLHF. The full variable domain, in which reference TRBV2 and TRBJ1-6 provide the parts outside the CDR3, is EPEVTQTPSHQVTQMGQEVILRCVPISNHLYFYWYRQILGQKVEFLVSFYNNEISEKSEIFDDQFSVERPDGSNFTLKIRSTKLEDSAMYFCASSTGTGSSPLHFGNGTRLTVT.

As concerns this clone: The CDR3 goes on 3 residues after the read ends, and that part is filled in from the germline J gene. This chain uses TRBV2 with TRBJ2-1; TRBD1 might be the D (5 bases). Germline assignment: CDR1 SNHLY and CDR2 FYNNEI. There are 16 residues in the CDR3. The germline V and J ends were trimmed by 3 bases and 4 bases, with 16 bases remaining between them. CDR3 region: CASSEVSGPPYNEQFF. CDR3 DNA, as far as it was read: TGTGCCAGCAGTGAGGTGTCAGGGCCCCCTTACAATGAG.

In the case of this clone: The read terminates 3 residues ahead of where the CDR3 ends, so the germline J gene completes it. This chain joins TRBV19 and TRBJ2-2; D possibly corresponds to TRBD2 (6 bases). V lost 7 bases and J 2 bases, leaving 14 bases between the germline ends. CDR1 and CDR2 from the germline V gene are LNHDA and SQIVND (reference sequence). CDR3 length equals 15 residues. This CDR3 is CASTPGRGNTGELFF. The part of the CDR3 DNA that was read is TGTGCCAGTACCCCGGGGCGGGGAAACACCGGGGAG. The full variable domain, with the rest looked up from reference TRBV19 and TRBJ2-2, is DGGITQSPKYLFRKEGQNVTLSCEQNLNHDAMYWYRQDPGQGLRLIYYSQIVNDFQKGDIAEGYSVSREKKESFPLTVTSAQKNPTAFYLCASTPGRGNTGELFFGEGSRLTVL.

A note on this clone: Read coverage stops 3 residues before the CDR3 terminus; the germline J gene supplies the remainder. J is TRBJ1-1 and V is TRBV5-1; D perhaps matches TRBD1 (5 bases). CDR1 is SGHRS and CDR2 is YFSETQ in the germline V gene. Trimming stripped 5 bases from V and 0 bases from J, with 11 bases between. The CDR3 sequence is 14 residues long. CDR3 bases read: TGCGCCAGCAGGCCCGGACAACTGAACACTGAA. Protein: CASRPGQLNTE. The whole CDR3 region reads CASRPGQLNTEAFF.

With respect to this clone: Read data end 3 residues before the CDR3 end; the end is taken from the germline J gene. The V gene is TRBV19, the J gene TRBJ1-5; 8 bases match TRBD1. Per germline, CDR1 LNHDA and CDR2 SQIVND (reference sequence). The V gene end was trimmed by 4 bases and the J gene end by 7 bases; junction bases not matched to a gene: 12. The CDR3 length is 16 residues. The CDR3 loop reads CASSRQGRPTVQPQHF. The covered CDR3 bases are TGTGCCAGTAGTAGACAGGGGCGACCCACTGTGCAGCCC.

In regard to this clone: The read ends 3 residues before the CDR3 terminus; that terminus is restored from the germline J gene. The chain couples TRBV11-1 to TRBJ2-7; D possibly corresponds to TRBD1 (6 bases). The CDR3 consists of 15 residues. The V end lost 1 base, the J end lost 3 bases, and 13 bases lay between the germline ends. CDR1 is SGHAT, CDR2 FQDESV, per germline (reference sequence). CDR3 sequence: CASSLGSGQIYEQYF. The CDR3 DNA, read in part, is TGTGCCAGCAGCTTAGGGTCCGGACAGATCTACGAG.

With respect to this clone: Read sequence stops 3 residues before the CDR3 end, and the germline J gene provides the missing end. The chain combines TRBV4-2 with TRBJ2-7; TRBD2 matches 7 bases. Germline V gives CDR1 LGHNA, CDR2 YNFKEQ. CDR3 length: 17 amino acids. With V trimmed by 2 bases and J by 2 bases, 12 bases remained unmatched. CDR3 region: CASSQLWGGAGTYEQYF. Partial CDR3 DNA: TGTGCCAGCAGCCAACTGTGGGGGGGAGCGGGGACCTACGAG.

Concerning this clone itself: Read data end 3 residues before the CDR3 end; the end is taken from the germline J gene. The chain links TRBV5-1 to TRBJ2-5; possibly TRBD2 for D (5 bases). V was trimmed by 2 bases and J by 5 bases, leaving 10 bases between them. The germline CDR1 and CDR2 sequences are SGHRS and YFSETQ. The CDR3 runs to 13 residues. Incomplete CDR3 DNA: TGCGCCAGCAGCTTACTAGACGCGGAGACC. This gives the protein CASSLLDAET. The entire CDR3 sequence reads CASSLLDAETQYF.

As regards this clone: The read halts 3 residues ahead of the CDR3 end, with the missing end drawn from the germline J gene. The V gene is TRBV2, the J gene TRBJ1-2; tentative D call: TRBD1 (5 bases). CDR3 length equals 14 residues. V lost 6 bases and J 3 bases, leaving 14 bases between the germline ends. Per the germline V gene, CDR1 is SNHLY and CDR2 is FYNNEI. The CDR3 region is CASRPQGADYGYTF. CDR3 bases read: TGTGCCAGCAGACCCCAGGGAGCTGACTATGGC.

Of note for this clone: The read comes to an end 3 residues before the CDR3 does, leaving the germline J gene to fill in the end. J is TRBJ1-6 and V is TRBV5-1, with D possibly TRBD1 on 6 matching bases. The V gene's germline CDR1 is SGHRS and CDR2 YFSETQ. The length of the CDR3 is 16 residues. Trimming left V 0 bases short and J 7 bases short, with 14 bases between. The CDR3 sequence is CASSLGTLGQNSPLHF. The sequenced CDR3 bases are TGCGCCAGCAGCTTGGGGACCCTGGGACAAAATTCACCC. Drawing the rest from reference TRBV5-1 and TRBJ1-6, the complete variable domain is KAGVTQTPRYLIKTRGQQVTLSCSPISGHRSVSWYQQTPGQGLQFLFEYFSETQRNKGNFPGRFSGRQFSNSRSEMNVSTLELGDSALYLCASSLGTLGQNSPLHFGNGTRLTVT.

Partial CDR3 DNA: TGTGCCTGGAGTGCGGGGGGGGCAGATACG. Its protein is CAWSAGGADT. The full CDR3 is CAWSAGGADTQYF. The V and J genes are TRBV30 and TRBJ2-3, with 8 bases aligning to TRBD2. The CDR3 goes on 3 residues after the read ends, and that part is filled in from the germline J gene. This CDR3 comprises 13 residues. V lost 1 base to trimming and J lost 4 bases; unmatched junction nucleotides: 1. Looked up from germline, CDR1 is GTSNPN and CDR2 is SVGIG (reference sequence).

A note on this clone: The observed sequence ends 3 residues before the CDR3 terminus, with the missing tail filled in from the germline J gene. The chain uses TRBV5-6 and TRBJ1-2; no clear D gene. Germline loops: CDR1 SGHDT, CDR2 YYEEEE. This CDR3 contains 15 residues. The V and J ends lost 0 bases and 2 bases respectively, with 11 bases between them. The sequenced part of the CDR3 DNA is TGTGCCAGCAGCTTGGGGCAGATTTGGAACTATGGC. This gives the protein CASSLGQIWNYG. The CDR3 reads in full as CASSLGQIWNYGYTF.

As to this clone: The read finishes 3 residues shy of the CDR3 end, and the germline J gene is used to complete it. The rearrangement links TRBV29-1 to TRBJ2-1, with TRBD1 matching over 7 bases. J gave up 2 bases and V 6 bases, and 7 bases lay outside the gene matches. The CDR3 sequence is 14 residues long. The germline CDR1 and CDR2 sequences are SQVTM and ANQGSEA. This CDR3 is CSVRGQETYNEQFF. The sequenced CDR3 bases are TGCAGCGTCCGCGGACAGGAGACCTACAATGAG.

Note on this clone: The sequenced fragment ends 3 residues before the CDR3 boundary, so the rest is inferred from the germline J gene. This chain joins TRBV4-1 and TRBJ2-2; TRBD1 matches 7 bases. Looked up from germline, CDR1 is MGHRA and CDR2 is YSYEKL. Trimming removed 6 bases from V and 0 bases from J; junction bases left unmatched: 4. This CDR3 comprises 15 residues. The CDR3 here is CASSYRGTNTGELFF. Partial CDR3 DNA: TGCGCCAGCAGTTACAGGGGCACGAACACCGGGGAG.

Comments on this clone: The CDR3 goes on 3 residues after the read ends, and that part is filled in from the germline J gene. The genes are TRBV19 and TRBJ2-4; D unresolved. Trimming left V 0 bases short and J 4 bases short, with 7 bases between. The CDR3 loop spans 14 amino acids. CDR1 is LNHDA, CDR2 SQIVND, per germline (reference sequence). CDR3 DNA, as far as it was read: TGTGCCAGTAGTATAGATCCGGGTAAAAACATT. Translated, it gives CASSIDPGKNI. The whole CDR3 region reads CASSIDPGKNIQYF.

Regarding this clone: The CDR3 extends 3 residues past the end of the read, so its final part is completed from the germline J gene. This rearrangement joins TRBV5-1 to TRBJ2-7; 10 bases match TRBD1. The CDR3 loop spans 16 amino acids. After removal of 0 bases from V and 4 bases from J, the junction contained 7 bases not matched to a gene. In germline, CDR1 is SGHRS, CDR2 YFSETQ. CDR3 bases read: TGCGCCAGCAGCTTGGGGCCGAGGGGACAGGGGTACGAG. Protein: CASSLGPRGQGYE. The entire CDR3 sequence reads CASSLGPRGQGYEQYF.

In the case of this clone: The read is 3 residues too short to cover the CDR3 end, so that end is filled in from the germline J gene. The V gene is TRBV18, the J gene TRBJ1-1, with a weak D call TRBD1 (6 bases). The germline V gene has CDR1 KGHSH and CDR2 LQKENI. Trimming shortened V by 3 bases and J by 0 bases, and 14 bases separated the two germline ends. This CDR3 is 16 amino acids long. The CDR3 DNA, read in part, is TGTGCCAGCTCACCGAGCAACAGGGCAATGAACACTGAA. Its translation is CASSPSNRAMNTE. The CDR3 as a whole reads CASSPSNRAMNTEAFF.

To note about this clone: Read coverage stops 3 residues before the CDR3 terminus; the germline J gene supplies the remainder. The rearrangement links TRBV14 to TRBJ2-7, with D perhaps TRBD1 (5 bases). CDR3 length equals 13 residues. V gave up 5 bases and J gave up 2 bases, with 10 bases separating them. Germline assignment: CDR1 SGHDN and CDR2 FVKESK. The CDR3 bases that were read are TGTGCCAGCAGCGCCAGGGTTCCCTACGAG. It translates to CASSARVPYE. The whole CDR3 region reads CASSARVPYEQYF.

Points on this clone: The CDR3 goes on 3 residues after the read ends, and that part is filled in from the germline J gene. This sequence joins TRBV20-1 and TRBJ2-3; possibly TRBD2 for D (6 bases). The germline V gene encodes CDR1 DFQATT and CDR2 SNEGSKA (reference sequence). Trimming removed 3 bases at V and 3 bases at J, with 13 bases between. CDR3 length: 14 amino acids. The CDR3 region is CSASQEGSTDTQYF. The part of the CDR3 DNA that was read is TGCAGTGCTAGCCAGGAGGGGTCGACAGATACG.

A word on this clone: The CDR3 end lies 3 residues beyond the end of the read and is filled in from the germline J gene. This rearrangement joins TRBV7-9 to TRBJ1-1, with D possibly matching TRBD1 (5 bases). The CDR3 has 13 amino acids. CDR1 SEHNR and CDR2 FQNEAQ come from the germline V gene (reference sequence). V gave up 5 bases and J gave up 6 bases, with 13 bases separating them. CDR3 DNA (partial): TGTGCCAGCAGCGAAAGGGGAGGCGCTGAA. This translates into CASSERGGAE. In full, the CDR3 is CASSERGGAEAFF.

On this clone: The read is 3 residues too short to cover the CDR3 end, so that end is filled in from the germline J gene. The genes are TRBV20-1 and TRBJ2-3; no firm D call. Germline V gives CDR1 DFQATT, CDR2 SNEGSKA (reference sequence). This CDR3 spans 13 amino acids. V was trimmed by 7 bases and J by 4 bases, leaving 15 bases between them. Partial CDR3 DNA: TGCAGTGGTACGCAGGTGGCCGCAGATACG. This codes for CSGTQVAADT. From start to end, the CDR3 is CSGTQVAADTQYF.

In the case of this clone: The read finishes 3 residues shy of the CDR3 end, and the germline J gene is used to complete it. The chain is built from TRBV19 and TRBJ1-2; D perhaps matches TRBD1 (6 bases). Germline assignment: CDR1 LNHDA and CDR2 SQIVND (reference sequence). The length of the CDR3 is 14 residues. Trimming left V 7 bases short and J 6 bases short, with 18 bases between. CDR3 DNA, as far as it was read: TGTGCCAGTAAACTCTTTGACAGGCCCCATGGC. Protein sequence: CASKLFDRPHG. The whole CDR3 region reads CASKLFDRPHGYTF.

As to this clone: The read falls 3 residues short of the CDR3 end, and the missing part is taken from the germline J gene. J is TRBJ2-7 and V is TRBV29-1, with 9 positions matching TRBD1. Germline CDR1 is SQVTM and CDR2 is ANQGSEA. With V trimmed by 7 bases and J by 5 bases, 6 bases remained unmatched. There are 12 residues in the CDR3. Partial CDR3 DNA: TGCAGCGCTTGGACAGGGGAACACGAG. It specifies CSAWTGEHE. The full CDR3 protein is CSAWTGEHEQYF.

As for this clone: Read data end 3 residues before the CDR3 end; the end is taken from the germline J gene. The gene calls are TRBV5-1 and TRBJ2-1, with 13 bases aligning to TRBD2. This CDR3 is built from 16 residues. CDR1 SGHRS and CDR2 YFSETQ come from the germline V gene. The J segment lost 5 bases and the V segment lost 0 bases, leaving 2 bases of the junction unmatched. The sequenced CDR3 bases are TGCGCCAGCAGCTTGGGACTAGCGGGGGGCCACAATGAG. The encoded protein is CASSLGLAGGHNE. The whole CDR3 region reads CASSLGLAGGHNEQFF. Full variable domain (rest looked up from reference TRBV5-1 and TRBJ2-1): KAGVTQTPRYLIKTRGQQVTLSCSPISGHRSVSWYQQTPGQGLQFLFEYFSETQRNKGNFPGRFSGRQFSNSRSEMNVSTLELGDSALYLCASSLGLAGGHNEQFFGPGTRLTVL.

Worth noting for this clone: Coverage ceases 3 residues before the CDR3 finishes, and the germline J gene fills in the end. The V gene is TRBV5-4, the J gene TRBJ2-7, with D possibly being TRBD2 (6 bases). V was cut by 4 bases and J by 6 bases, with 11 bases left in between. The CDR3 is 12 residues long. The V gene's germline CDR1 is SGHNT and CDR2 YYREEE (reference sequence). The DNA read from the CDR3 is TGTGCCAGCAGCGGGGGGACGGGCGAG. Translated: CASSGGTGE. Given in full, the CDR3 is CASSGGTGEQYF.

On this clone itself: Read data end 3 residues before the CDR3 end; the end is taken from the germline J gene. The V call is TRBV6-1, the J call TRBJ2-5; 7 bases match TRBD1. The ends lost 3 bases at V and 5 bases at J; junction bases unmatched: 6. Looked up from germline, CDR1 is MNHNS and CDR2 is SASEGT. The CDR3 is made up of 14 amino acids. CDR3 bases read: TGTGCCAGCAGTGATCCAGGGGGAATGGAGACC. This codes for CASSDPGGMET. The CDR3 in its entirety is CASSDPGGMETQYF.

Note on this clone: The CDR3 end is not reached by the read, which stops 3 residues before it; the germline J gene fills it in. The chain employs TRBV19 and TRBJ1-1; D not certain. Germline V gene sequence: CDR1 LNHDA, CDR2 SQIVND (reference sequence). V gave up 1 base and J gave up 3 bases, with 9 bases separating them. The CDR3 spans 14 residues. The CDR3 is CASSIGHQYTEAFF. The sequenced part of the CDR3 DNA is TGTGCCAGTAGTATAGGACACCAGTACACTGAA.